These T cell receptor beta chains were read from a single sample in a study of OX40 agonist ivuxolimab in advanced cancers. Some clones are missing from TCRdb's copy, which holds only in-frame ones; the method was immunoSEQ multiplex PCR. The sample lists 70,000 to 80,000 clones, around 87% occurring once. This material consisted of CD4+ or CD8+ T cells sorted from blood, taken in a trial of the OX40 agonist ivuxolimab. Receptor source: an adult with an advanced solid tumor such as melanoma, head and neck, liver or kidney cancer. Both conserved end residues are part of each CDR3. D genes are given only for firm matches. Size is omitted from some rows. Given values are once, few, many or a class for expanded clones.

J: TRBJ1-4; V: TRBV2; size: .; D: .; CDR3: CAIPFRGYENEKLFF; DNA: TGTGCCATCCCCTTCCGGGGGTATGAGAATGAAAAACTGTTTTTT
J: TRBJ1-6; V: TRBV6-1; size: .; D: .; CDR3: CASRGNYNSPLHF; DNA: TGTGCCAGCAGGGGAAACTATAATTCACCCCTCCACTTT
J: TRBJ1-5; V: TRBV15; size: .; D: TRBD1; CDR3: CATSSPRQGAGKQPQHF; DNA: TGTGCCACCAGCAGTCCAAGACAGGGGGCTGGAAAACAGCCCCAGCATTTT
J: TRBJ1-3; V: TRBV6-5; size: .; D: TRBD1; CDR3: CASRRTGVGNTIYF; DNA: TGTGCCAGCAGACGGACAGGTGTTGGAAACACCATATATTTT
J: TRBJ2-7; V: TRBV14; size: .; D: TRBD2; CDR3: CASSQAASGSYEQYF; DNA: TGTGCCAGCAGCCAAGCTGCTAGCGGGAGCTACGAGCAGTACTTC
J: TRBJ1-4; V: TRBV7-9; size: .; D: .; CDR3: CASSPGHSEKLFF; DNA: TGTGCCAGCAGTCCGGGACACTCTGAAAAACTGTTTTTT
J: TRBJ2-1; V: TRBV6-1; size: .; D: TRBD2; CDR3: CASSAGGVLNEQFF; DNA: TGTGCCAGCAGTGCCGGGGGGGTTCTCAATGAGCAGTTCTTC
J: TRBJ2-7; V: TRBV6-1; size: once; D: .; CDR3: CASSESRILGIPYEQYF; DNA: TGTGCCAGCAGTGAATCTAGAATTCTGGGGATACCCTACGAGCAGTACTTC
J: TRBJ1-1; V: TRBV30; size: .; D: .; CDR3: CAWTKQGGGTEAFF; DNA: TGTGCCTGGACGAAACAGGGAGGGGGGACTGAAGCTTTCTTT
J: TRBJ2-5; V: TRBV2; size: .; D: .; CDR3: CASKETASETQYF; DNA: TGTGCCAGCAAGGAAACAGCCAGCGAGACCCAGTACTTC
J: TRBJ2-3; V: TRBV6-5; size: .; D: .; CDR3: CASSISRSSTDTQYF; DNA: TGTGCCAGCAGCATTTCAAGATCGAGCACAGATACGCAGTATTTT
J: TRBJ1-4; V: TRBV5-6; size: once; D: .; CDR3: CASSLVGQPNEKLFF; DNA: TGTGCCAGCAGCTTGGTGGGACAACCTAATGAAAAACTGTTTTTT
J: TRBJ2-3; V: TRBV5-1; size: once; D: .; CDR3: CASSSRQLTDTQYF; DNA: TGCGCCAGCAGCTCACGACAGCTCACAGATACGCAGTATTTT
J: TRBJ1-5; V: TRBV12-2; size: .; D: .; CDR3: CASRPLCPDSNQPQHF; DNA: TGTGCAAGTCGCCCACTCTGCCCAGATAGCAATCAGCCCCAGCATTTT
J: TRBJ2-7; V: TRBV6-1; size: .; D: TRBD2; CDR3: CASRDRLAGAYEQYF; DNA: TGTGCCAGCAGGGACCGACTAGCGGGAGCCTACGAGCAGTACTTC
J: TRBJ2-3; V: TRBV4-1; size: .; D: TRBD2; CDR3: CASSRRTSEDTQYF; DNA: TGCGCCAGCAGCCGGCGGACTAGCGAGGATACGCAGTATTTT
J: TRBJ2-7; V: TRBV7-8; size: .; D: .; CDR3: CASSLASSDRHSYEQYF; DNA: TGTGCCAGCAGCTTAGCCTCCTCCGACAGGCACTCCTACGAGCAGTACTTC
J: TRBJ1-2; V: TRBV14; size: .; D: .; CDR3: CASSPGRYYGYTF; DNA: TGTGCCAGCAGCCCCGGTCGGTACTATGGCTACACCTTC
J: TRBJ1-6; V: TRBV19; size: once; D: .; CDR3: CASRDYGAEYNSPLHF; DNA: TGTGCCAGTAGAGATTACGGGGCAGAGTATAATTCACCCCTCCACTTT
J: TRBJ1-3; V: TRBV29-1; size: .; D: .; CDR3: CSVGGVRGSGNTIYF; DNA: TGCAGCGTTGGAGGCGTACGGGGCTCTGGAAACACCATATATTTT
J: TRBJ2-7; V: TRBV27; size: .; D: .; CDR3: CASSRRDGAYEQYF; DNA: TGTGCCAGCAGTCGGAGGGACGGCGCCTACGAGCAGTACTTC
J: TRBJ2-3; V: TRBV27; size: .; D: .; CDR3: CASSLLGGPGDTQYF; DNA: TGTGCCAGCAGCCTTCTCGGGGGTCCAGGGGATACGCAGTATTTT